Below are 18 T cell receptor beta chains sequenced from a single sample in a study of blood T cell repertoires in COVID-19. Only in-frame clones appear in the TCRdb table, and some are missing; sequencing was by immunoSEQ multiplex PCR. Altogether tens of thousands of clones are present, approximately 88% being singletons, with the ten largest covering 11%. The sample taken for sequencing was peripheral blood. These receptors all come from a man older than 75 with acute or convalescent COVID-19.

The chain combines TRBV9 with TRBJ2-1, with 8 positions matching TRBD1. This CDR3 comprises 15 residues. Germline-derived CDR1 and CDR2 are SGDLS and YYNGEE. The trim removed 3 bases at V and 5 bases at J, leaving 7 bases unmatched. The CDR3 nucleotides are TGTGCCAGCAGCGCCCGGGACAGGTTAAACAATGAGCAGTTCTTC. Amino acid sequence: CASSARDRLNNEQFF.

V and J are TRBV27 and TRBJ2-4; D is possibly TRBD1 (6 bases). Germline values: CDR1 MNHEY, CDR2 SMNVEV (reference sequence). Between the trimmed V and J ends, which lost 5 bases and 8 bases, there was a span of 13 bases. The CDR3 is 13 amino acids. As DNA, the CDR3 is TGTGCCAGCAGTAACAGGGATCGGGACATTCAGTACTTC. Translating it yields CASSNRDRDIQYF.

The gene calls are TRBV21-1 and TRBJ1-1; the DNA was not used to check the table's D call, TRBD1. TRBV21-1 is marked as a pseudogene. The CDR3 runs to 16 residues. This chain's CDR3 is CASRSRLDTIRTEAFF. The CDR3 nucleotides are TGTGCCAGCAGATCTCGTTTAGACACAATTCGCACTGAAGCTTTCTTT.

The chain links TRBV3-1 (or the pseudogene TRBV3-2) to TRBJ2-3; 10 bases match TRBD2. The ends lost 2 bases at V and 9 bases at J; junction bases unmatched: 14. Germline CDR1 reads LGHDT; CDR2 reads YNNKEL (reference sequence). The CDR3 extends over 17 amino acids. The CDR3 DNA follows: TGTGCCAGCAGCCAAACGGGGGGACTAGCGCCCCTAGGAACGCAGTATTTT. It specifies CASSQTGGLAPLGTQYF.

V gene TRBV5-6 combines with J gene TRBJ1-1; no reliable D call. Germline CDR1 is SGHDT and CDR2 is YYEEEE. The germline V and J ends were trimmed by 6 bases and 1 base, with 10 bases remaining between them. The CDR3 runs 13 residues. The CDR3 reads CASIPSGNTEAFF. As DNA, the CDR3 is TGTGCCAGCATACCTTCGGGGAACACTGAAGCTTTCTTT.

This chain links TRBV3-1 (or the pseudogene TRBV3-2) with TRBJ2-1; D perhaps matches TRBD2 (6 bases). The germline gives CDR1 LGHDT, CDR2 YNNKEL (reference sequence). CDR3 length equals 16 residues. Trimming took 0 bases from V and 3 from J, leaving 12 bases between them. CDR3 in amino acids: CASSQDQRTNYNEQFF. The CDR3 DNA reads TGTGCCAGCAGCCAAGATCAAAGGACTAACTACAATGAGCAGTTCTTC.

This sequence joins TRBV6-5 and TRBJ2-7; D unresolved. V lost 8 bases and J lost 4, with 9 bases in between. The germline V gene encodes CDR1 MNHEY and CDR2 SVGAGI. The CDR3 totals 11 residues. The CDR3 is CASVGFYEQYF. Written as DNA, the CDR3 is TGTGCCAGCGTCGGGTTTTACGAGCAGTACTTC.

The gene calls are TRBV11-1 and TRBJ1-1; D is perhaps TRBD1 (5 bases). The CDR3 is 15 amino acids. Trimming stripped 1 base from V and 0 bases from J, with 9 bases between. Germline lookup yields CDR1 SGHAT and CDR2 FQDESV (reference sequence). CDR3 coding DNA: TGTGCCAGCAGCTTAGGACAGCGCTTGAACACTGAAGCTTTCTTT. Translation: CASSLGQRLNTEAFF. The full variable domain, its missing parts supplied by reference TRBV11-1 and TRBJ1-1, is EAEVAQSPRYKITEKSQAVAFWCDPISGHATLYWYRQILGQGPELLVQFQDESVVDDSQLPKDRFSAERLKGVDSTLKIQPAELGDSAMYLCASSLGQRLNTEAFFGQGTRLTVV.

The V and J genes are TRBV28 and TRBJ1-2, with D perhaps matching TRBD1 (6 bases). CDR1 and CDR2 from the germline V gene are MDHEN and SYDVKM. The CDR3 is 12 amino acids. The V and J ends lost 6 bases and 8 bases respectively, with 13 bases between them. The CDR3 region is CASSRGRRGYTF. CDR3 DNA sequence: TGTGCCAGCAGCAGGGGTCGGCGAGGCTACACCTTC.

In this sample, this clone turned up once. This chain links TRBV9 with TRBJ2-5; maybe TRBD2 (6 bases). The CDR3 is 16 amino acids. CDR1 SGDLS and CDR2 YYNGEE come from the germline V gene. Between the trimmed V and J ends, which lost 0 bases and 3 bases, there was a span of 15 bases. As DNA, the CDR3 is TGTGCCAGCAGCGTAGTGGGGCAGGGCGGGGAAGAGACCCAGTACTTC. It specifies CASSVVGQGGEETQYF.

This clone was recorded only once. The chain employs TRBV29-1 and TRBJ2-1; the match to TRBD1 covers 8 bases. The CDR3 spans 12 residues. Per germline, CDR1 SQVTM and CDR2 ANQGSEA. V shed 6 bases and J 9 bases; nucleotides not matched to a gene: 7. CDR3 DNA: TGCAGCGTGCTACCGACAGGGGTTGAGCAGTTCTTC. Encoded protein: CSVLPTGVEQFF.

This chain connects TRBV25-1 to TRBJ2-3; 9 bases match TRBD2. The CDR3 has 16 amino acids. The V segment lost 5 bases and the J segment 5 bases; nucleotides outside the gene matches: 11. Looked up from germline, CDR1 is MGHDK and CDR2 is SYGVNS. The CDR3 loop reads CASSPGTSRPKDTQYF. DNA for the CDR3: TGTGCCAGCAGTCCCGGGACTAGCCGGCCGAAAGATACGCAGTATTTT.

The J gene is TRBJ1-5, the V gene TRBV6-5; no reliable D call. Germline loops: CDR1 MNHEY, CDR2 SVGAGI. The CDR3 totals 15 residues. V shed 4 bases and J shed 1 base, with 11 bases lying between them. The CDR3 DNA reads as TGTGCCAGCAGTTCCACCCGGTGGAGCAATCAGCCCCAGCATTTT. Encoded protein: CASSSTRWSNQPQHF.

This rearrangement joins TRBV2 to TRBJ2-7, with 12 bases aligning to TRBD2. V gave up 4 bases and J gave up 9 bases; unmatched junction bases: 7. This CDR3 is 14 amino acids long. Per germline, CDR1 SNHLY and CDR2 FYNNEI. CDR3 nucleotide sequence: TGTGCCAGCAGTGCGACTAGCGGGAGTCCCACGCAGTACTTC. Its translation is CASSATSGSPTQYF.

This chain connects TRBV13 to TRBJ1-5; weak D call: TRBD1 (5 bases). The germline gives CDR1 PRHDT, CDR2 FYEKMQ (reference sequence). V was clipped by 4 bases and J by 7 bases, with 17 bases between them. The CDR3 loop spans 15 amino acids. CDR3 in DNA: TGTGCCAGCAGCTCCCGGGAGCAGGGACGGCAGCCCCAGCATTTT. This translates into CASSSREQGRQPQHF.

Worth noting for this clone: Other nucleotide sequences in the sample specify the same CDR3. The chain links TRBV30 to TRBJ1-4; no reliable D call. CDR3 length equals 13 residues. Germline V gene sequence: CDR1 GTSNPN, CDR2 SVGIG (reference sequence). V shed 4 bases and J shed 3 bases, with 9 bases lying between them. DNA of the CDR3: TGTGCCTGGACCCCCCGGGCTAATGAAAAACTGTTTTTT. Amino acid sequence: CAWTPRANEKLFF.

This chain uses TRBV5-1 with TRBJ1-1, with 10 bases that match TRBD1. The length of the CDR3 is 16 residues. Germline V CDR1 and CDR2: SGHRS, YFSETQ. The V segment lost 0 bases and the J segment 1 base; nucleotides outside the gene matches: 3. The CDR3 protein is CASSLGDRGRNTEAFF. CDR3 DNA: TGCGCCAGCAGCTTGGGGGACAGGGGAAGGAACACTGAAGCTTTCTTT.

The chain combines TRBV7-2 with TRBJ1-5, with D possibly TRBD1 on 5 matching bases. The ends were cut back, 5 bases at V and 4 bases at J, with 18 bases in the middle. In germline, CDR1 is SGHTA, CDR2 FQGNSA. The CDR3 has 16 residues. CDR3 region: CASSQKSPPGNQPQHF. CDR3 nucleotides: TGTGCCAGCAGCCAAAAGTCTCCTCCAGGGAATCAGCCCCAGCATTTT.